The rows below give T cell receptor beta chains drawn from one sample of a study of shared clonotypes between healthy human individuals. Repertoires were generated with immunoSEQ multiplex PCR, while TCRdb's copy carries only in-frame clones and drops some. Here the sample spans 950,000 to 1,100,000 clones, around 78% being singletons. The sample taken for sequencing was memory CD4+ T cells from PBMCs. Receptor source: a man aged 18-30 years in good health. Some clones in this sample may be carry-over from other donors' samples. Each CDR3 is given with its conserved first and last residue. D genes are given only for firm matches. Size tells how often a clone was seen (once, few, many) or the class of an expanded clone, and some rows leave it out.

CDR3aa: CAISESNRGYEQYF; CDR3nt: TGTGCCATCAGTGAGTCAAACAGGGGGTACGAGCAGTACTTC; j_gene: TRBJ2-7; v_gene: TRBV10-3; d_gene: TRBD1; abundance: .
CDR3aa: CASSQNSRVGGNTIYF; CDR3nt: TGCGCCAGCAGCCAAAATTCCAGGGTTGGAGGAAACACCATATATTTT; j_gene: TRBJ1-3; v_gene: TRBV4-3; d_gene: .; abundance: .
CDR3aa: CASAISGQGAEGYTF; CDR3nt: TGCGCCAGCGCCATTTCGGGACAGGGGGCGGAGGGCTACACCTTC; j_gene: TRBJ1-2; v_gene: TRBV5-1; d_gene: TRBD1; abundance: .
CDR3aa: CASRPAGTGYTF; CDR3nt: TGTGCCAGCAGGCCGGCGGGGACTGGCTACACCTTC; j_gene: TRBJ1-2; v_gene: TRBV5-4; d_gene: .; abundance: .
CDR3aa: CASSPTERDHSGANVLTF; CDR3nt: TGTGCCAGTAGCCCAACGGAGCGGGACCACTCTGGGGCCAACGTCCTGACTTTC; j_gene: TRBJ2-6; v_gene: TRBV19; d_gene: TRBD2; abundance: .
CDR3aa: CASRATGGDGYTF; CDR3nt: TGTGCCAGCAGGGCTACAGGGGGCGATGGCTACACCTTC; j_gene: TRBJ1-2; v_gene: TRBV2; d_gene: TRBD1; abundance: .
CDR3aa: CASSPDRASETQYF; CDR3nt: TGTGCCAGTAGTCCGGACAGGGCGTCGGAGACCCAGTACTTC; j_gene: TRBJ2-5; v_gene: TRBV19; d_gene: TRBD1; abundance: .
CDR3aa: CASSLAAGFTNYGYTF; CDR3nt: TGTGCCAGCAGCTTAGCGGCAGGGTTCACTAACTATGGCTACACCTTC; j_gene: TRBJ1-2; v_gene: TRBV7-2; d_gene: .; abundance: .
CDR3aa: CASSLAGGDNEQFF; CDR3nt: TGTGCCAGCAGCCTAGCGGGAGGTGACAATGAGCAGTTCTTC; j_gene: TRBJ2-1; v_gene: TRBV6-5; d_gene: TRBD2; abundance: .
CDR3aa: CASGGSTYNEQFF; CDR3nt: TGTGCCAGCGGTGGCAGCACCTACAATGAGCAGTTCTTC; j_gene: TRBJ2-1; v_gene: TRBV5-4; d_gene: .; abundance: once
CDR3aa: CATSSGRNTGELFF; CDR3nt: TGTGCCACCAGCAGCGGGCGGAACACCGGGGAGCTGTTTTTT; j_gene: TRBJ2-2; v_gene: TRBV15; d_gene: .; abundance: once
CDR3aa: CATSRGAGGNYNEQFF; CDR3nt: TGTGCCACCAGCAGAGGAGCGGGAGGCAACTACAATGAGCAGTTCTTC; j_gene: TRBJ2-1; v_gene: TRBV15; d_gene: TRBD2; abundance: .
CDR3aa: CATSRGLAVPGETQYF; CDR3nt: TGTGCCACCAGCAGGGGACTAGCGGTGCCCGGAGAGACCCAGTACTTC; j_gene: TRBJ2-5; v_gene: TRBV15; d_gene: TRBD2; abundance: .
CDR3aa: CASSPGGETQYF; CDR3nt: TGTGCCAGCAGCCCGGGGGGGGAGACCCAGTACTTC; j_gene: TRBJ2-5; v_gene: TRBV6-6; d_gene: TRBD2; abundance: .
CDR3aa: CASSPGQGYNEQFF; CDR3nt: TGCGCCAGCAGCCCCGGACAGGGCTACAATGAGCAGTTCTTC; j_gene: TRBJ2-1; v_gene: TRBV5-1; d_gene: TRBD1; abundance: few
CDR3aa: CASSLAGTGANYGYTF; CDR3nt: TGTGCCAGCAGCCTGGCCGGGACAGGGGCCAACTATGGCTACACCTTC; j_gene: TRBJ1-2; v_gene: TRBV9; d_gene: TRBD1; abundance: .
CDR3aa: CASSQIRAVDTQYF; CDR3nt: TGCGCCAGCAGCCAAATAAGGGCGGTGGATACGCAGTATTTT; j_gene: TRBJ2-3; v_gene: TRBV4-1; d_gene: .; abundance: .
CDR3aa: CASSLSPAGPLYNEQFF; CDR3nt: TGTGCCAGCAGTTTATCGCCAGCGGGCCCCCTCTACAATGAGCAGTTCTTC; j_gene: TRBJ2-1; v_gene: TRBV27; d_gene: .; abundance: .
CDR3aa: CASRDGGTKNEQYF; CDR3nt: TGTGCCAGCAGGGACGGTGGGACTAAAAACGAGCAGTACTTC; j_gene: TRBJ2-7; v_gene: TRBV28; d_gene: TRBD2; abundance: many
CDR3aa: CSVEWIDPGAFF; CDR3nt: TGCAGCGTTGAATGGATTGACCCTGGAGCTTTCTTT; j_gene: TRBJ1-1; v_gene: TRBV29-1; d_gene: .; abundance: .
CDR3aa: CASSPQIAGMTDTQYF; CDR3nt: TGTGCCAGCTCACCACAGATAGCGGGTATGACAGATACGCAGTATTTT; j_gene: TRBJ2-3; v_gene: TRBV18; d_gene: TRBD2; abundance: .
CDR3aa: CASSLIQEAGEQYF; CDR3nt: TGTGCCAGCAGCTTAATACAGGAAGCCGGCGAGCAGTACTTC; j_gene: TRBJ2-7; v_gene: TRBV11-2; d_gene: .; abundance: .
CDR3aa: CASSLARNEQFF; CDR3nt: TGTGCCAGCAGTTTAGCCCGAAATGAGCAGTTCTTC; j_gene: TRBJ2-1; v_gene: TRBV28; d_gene: .; abundance: .
CDR3aa: CASSFGDAPGTEAFF; CDR3nt: TGTGCCAGCAGCTTTGGAGACGCACCGGGCACTGAAGCTTTCTTT; j_gene: TRBJ1-1; v_gene: TRBV7-2; d_gene: .; abundance: .
CDR3aa: CAWSVGATFYGYTF; CDR3nt: TGTGCCTGGAGTGTGGGGGCCACCTTCTATGGCTACACCTTC; j_gene: TRBJ1-2; v_gene: TRBV30; d_gene: .; abundance: .
CDR3aa: CASSLRGTSGTRNTGELFF; CDR3nt: TGTGCCAGCTCACTTCGAGGGACTAGCGGGACCCGGAACACCGGGGAGCTGTTTTTT; j_gene: TRBJ2-2; v_gene: TRBV18; d_gene: TRBD2; abundance: .
CDR3aa: CASSDSAGEGNEQFF; CDR3nt: TGTGCCAGCAGTGATTCTGCGGGAGAGGGAAATGAGCAGTTCTTC; j_gene: TRBJ2-1; v_gene: TRBV25-1; d_gene: TRBD2; abundance: .
CDR3aa: CASSFGQGPPSFF; CDR3nt: TGCGCCAGCAGCTTTGGGCAGGGCCCGCCTTCTTTCTTT; j_gene: TRBJ1-1; v_gene: TRBV5-1; d_gene: .; abundance: few
CDR3aa: CASSKVLYEQYF; CDR3nt: TGTGCCAGCAGCAAAGTACTGTACGAGCAGTACTTC; j_gene: TRBJ2-7; v_gene: TRBV21-1; d_gene: .; abundance: .
CDR3aa: CASMLEELPTGELFF; CDR3nt: TGTGCCAGCATGCTGGAGGAATTACCGACCGGGGAGCTGTTTTTT; j_gene: TRBJ2-2; v_gene: TRBV2; d_gene: .; abundance: .
CDR3aa: CSVEGGSPLYYNEQFF; CDR3nt: TGCAGCGTTGAAGGAGGGTCCCCTCTCTACTACAATGAGCAGTTCTTC; j_gene: TRBJ2-1; v_gene: TRBV29-1; d_gene: .; abundance: .
CDR3aa: CASSLGISGNEQFF; CDR3nt: TGTGCCAGCAGCTTAGGAATTAGCGGGAATGAGCAGTTCTTC; j_gene: TRBJ2-1; v_gene: TRBV7-2; d_gene: TRBD2; abundance: .
CDR3aa: CASTTGAGANVLTF; CDR3nt: TGTGCCAGCACTACAGGGGCTGGGGCCAACGTCCTGACTTTC; j_gene: TRBJ2-6; v_gene: TRBV2; d_gene: TRBD1; abundance: few
CDR3aa: CASSYRAASYVAQYF; CDR3nt: TGTGCCAGCAGCTACCGGGCAGCCTCCTACGTTGCGCAGTACTTC; j_gene: TRBJ2-7; v_gene: TRBV7-2; d_gene: .; abundance: .
CDR3aa: CASSLASTGGREKLFF; CDR3nt: TGTGCCAGCAGCTTAGCGTCTACAGGGGGTCGAGAAAAACTGTTTTTT; j_gene: TRBJ1-4; v_gene: TRBV7-9; d_gene: TRBD1; abundance: .
CDR3aa: CASSSLMNTGELFF; CDR3nt: TGTGCCAGCAGTTCCCTGATGAACACCGGGGAGCTGTTTTTT; j_gene: TRBJ2-2; v_gene: TRBV27; d_gene: .; abundance: once
CDR3aa: CASSEGGETQYF; CDR3nt: TGTGCCAGCAGTGAAGGAGGGGAGACCCAGTACTTC; j_gene: TRBJ2-5; v_gene: TRBV6-1; d_gene: .; abundance: .
CDR3aa: CASSGPRTVGMNTEAFF; CDR3nt: TGTGCCAGCAGTGGCCCTCGGACAGTAGGCATGAACACTGAAGCTTTCTTT; j_gene: TRBJ1-1; v_gene: TRBV27; d_gene: .; abundance: .
CDR3aa: CASSFAGGGQPQHF; CDR3nt: TGTGCCAGCAGCTTCGCGGGTGGAGGGCAGCCCCAGCATTTT; j_gene: TRBJ1-5; v_gene: TRBV5-4; d_gene: .; abundance: .
CDR3aa: CASSQEGDRGRGEQYF; CDR3nt: TGCGCCAGCAGCCAAGAGGGGGACAGGGGACGAGGCGAGCAGTACTTC; j_gene: TRBJ2-7; v_gene: TRBV4-1; d_gene: TRBD1; abundance: .